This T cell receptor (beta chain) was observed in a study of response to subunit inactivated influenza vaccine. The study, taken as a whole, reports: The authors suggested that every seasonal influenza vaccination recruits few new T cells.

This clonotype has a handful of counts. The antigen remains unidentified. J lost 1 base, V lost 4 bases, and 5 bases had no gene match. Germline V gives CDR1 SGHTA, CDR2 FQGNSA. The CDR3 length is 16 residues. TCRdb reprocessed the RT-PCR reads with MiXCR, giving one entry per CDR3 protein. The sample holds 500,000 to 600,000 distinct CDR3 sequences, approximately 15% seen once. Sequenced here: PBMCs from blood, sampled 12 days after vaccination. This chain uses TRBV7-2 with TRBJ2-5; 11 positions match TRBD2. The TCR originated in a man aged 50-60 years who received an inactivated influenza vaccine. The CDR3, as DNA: TGTGCCAGCAGCTCCGGACTAGCGGGCCCCCAAGAGACCCAGTACTTC. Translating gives CASSSGLAGPQETQYF.